This record covers a single T cell receptor (beta chain). The data derive from a study of blood T cells in healthy people across ages. V shed 3 bases and J 4 bases; nucleotides not matched to a gene: 5. This CDR3 is built from 15 residues. Germline assignment: CDR1 LNHNV and CDR2 YYDKDF (reference sequence). A second PCR, run for roughly 6 to 11 cycles, used a sample-barcoded 5' primer plus a J-beta primer mix. From the 5' RACE reads, TCRdb called clonotypes with MiXCR, one entry per CDR3 protein. The sample carries more than 650,000 distinct CDR3 sequences, about 20% recorded once. The sequence was obtained from a man between 70 and 80 years old in good health. Sequenced material: blood. The chain carries TRBV15 and TRBJ1-3; 8 bases match TRBD1. The CDR3: CATSSATGVGNTIYF. In DNA form, the CDR3 reads TGTGCCACCAGCAGTGCGACAGGGGTCGGAAACACCATATATTTT.